These 19 T cell receptor beta chains were sequenced from one sample in a study of shared clonotypes between healthy human individuals. It was CD45RO-negative cells, positively selected for CCR7, that made up naive CD8 cells, with terminally differentiated effector memory CD45RA+ cells excluded. Produced via immunoSEQ multiplex PCR; TCRdb's table is partial and in-frame only. This table holds 1.5 million to 2.5 million clones, about 94% found once. The material sequenced was naive CD8+ T cells sorted from blood. The receptors come from a young man in good health.

As concerns this clone: At the DNA level, this CDR3 is encoded by other sequences in the same sample as well. The chain has TRBV30 and TRBJ2-7, with a tentative D call TRBD1 (6 bases). Germline assignment: CDR1 GTSNPN and CDR2 SVGIG (reference sequence). The CDR3 covers 13 residues. Trimming pared 0 bases from V and 3 bases from J, leaving 9 bases between. The CDR3 nucleotides are TGTGCCTGGAGTGTCAGGGGTGGCTACGAGCAGTACTTC. It translates to CAWSVRGGYEQYF.

The chain recombines TRBV4-3 with TRBJ2-1; D uncertain. Germline-derived CDR1 and CDR2 are LGHNA and YSLEER. The V end lost 0 bases, the J end lost 1 base, and 10 bases lay between the germline ends. The CDR3 has 16 residues. The chain's CDR3 is CASSQDEVASYNEQFF. CDR3 coding DNA: TGCGCCAGCAGCCAAGATGAAGTGGCGTCCTACAATGAGCAGTTCTTC.

The chain couples TRBV6-5 to TRBJ1-2; D is possibly TRBD1 (5 bases). The CDR3 has 16 residues. V was clipped by 1 base and J by 1 base, with 13 bases between them. Germline lookup yields CDR1 MNHEY and CDR2 SVGAGI. The CDR3 DNA sequence: TGTGCCAGCAGTTACTTCTCCGGGACGGATAACTATGGCTACACCTTC. It specifies CASSYFSGTDNYGYTF.

The rearrangement uses TRBV6-5 and TRBJ2-7, with TRBD2 matching over 10 bases. J gave up 2 bases and V 5 bases, and 6 bases lay outside the gene matches. Germline V gives CDR1 MNHEY, CDR2 SVGAGI. This CDR3 comprises 15 residues. The CDR3: CASSRLAGATYEQYF. The CDR3 DNA reads TGTGCCAGCAGTCGCCTAGCGGGGGCCACCTACGAGCAGTACTTC.

The rearrangement uses TRBV6-1 and TRBJ2-7, with 10 bases lining up with TRBD1. The J segment lost 9 bases and the V segment lost 2 bases, leaving 7 bases of the junction unmatched. This CDR3 comprises 14 residues. Looked up from germline, CDR1 is MNHNS and CDR2 is SASEGT. CDR3 in DNA: TGTGCCAGCAGTGAAATTGGGACAGGGGCCTCGCAGTACTTC. Translated, it gives CASSEIGTGASQYF.

The CDR3 reads CASSPITTSGGQETQYF. The CDR3 DNA reads TGTGCCAGCAGTCCGATTACGACTAGCGGGGGGCAAGAGACCCAGTACTTC. The rearrangement joins TRBV27 to TRBJ2-5; 13 positions agree with TRBD2. V lost 5 bases and J lost 2; bases outside the gene matches: 8. Germline-derived CDR1 and CDR2 are MNHEY and SMNVEV (reference sequence). The CDR3 has 17 residues.

This chain joins TRBV5-5 and TRBJ1-2; 9 bases align to TRBD1. Germline V CDR1 and CDR2: SGHKS, YYEKEE (reference sequence). The CDR3 loop spans 17 amino acids. The trim removed 0 bases at V and 4 bases at J, leaving 10 bases unmatched. CDR3 nucleotide sequence: TGTGCCAGCAGCTTGGAGGGTGTCGACAGGGGGATCTATGGCTACACCTTC. This gives the protein CASSLEGVDRGIYGYTF.

The J gene is TRBJ2-7, the V gene TRBV9, with TRBD1 identical over 9 bases. The CDR3 length is 14 residues. V was pared by 0 bases and J by 7 bases, with 5 bases of the junction left unmatched. The V gene's germline CDR1 is SGDLS and CDR2 YYNGEE. CDR3 residues: CASSVGQGGWEQYF. CDR3 nucleotides: TGTGCCAGCAGCGTAGGACAGGGGGGATGGGAGCAGTACTTC.

For this clone: Other DNA variants within this sample encode the same CDR3. The chain employs TRBV27 and TRBJ2-7; D is ambiguous. Germline lookup yields CDR1 MNHEY and CDR2 SMNVEV (reference sequence). The CDR3 runs to 14 residues. V was shortened by 3 bases and J by 2 bases, with 11 bases between the two germline ends. In DNA, the CDR3 is TGTGCCAGCAGTTTGTCCGGTCCAACCTACGAGCAGTACTTC. This sequence encodes CASSLSGPTYEQYF.

The rearrangement links TRBV9 to TRBJ2-7; maybe TRBD1 (5 bases). The germline V and J ends were trimmed by 3 bases and 0 bases, with 10 bases remaining between them. The CDR3 covers 14 residues. Germline V lookup: CDR1 SGDLS, CDR2 YYNGEE. The CDR3 is CASSAGHLSYEQYF. The DNA for the CDR3 is TGTGCCAGCAGCGCCGGACACCTCTCCTACGAGCAGTACTTC. The whole variable domain, filled in from reference TRBV9 and TRBJ2-7, reads DSGVTQTPKHLITATGQRVTLRCSPRSGDLSVYWYQQSLDQGLQFLIQYYNGEERAKGNILERFSAQQFPDLHSELNLSSLELGDSALYFCASSAGHLSYEQYFGPGTRLTVT.

The rearrangement joins TRBV14 to TRBJ2-2, with D possibly called TRBD1 or TRBD2 (5 bases each). This CDR3 has 13 residues. The V end lost 5 bases, the J end lost 6 bases, and 10 bases lay between the germline ends. Germline CDR1 SGHDN, CDR2 FVKESK. The CDR3 region is CASSVMGAGELFF. The CDR3 DNA follows: TGTGCCAGCAGCGTTATGGGGGCCGGGGAGCTGTTTTTT. Full variable domain (rest looked up from reference TRBV14 and TRBJ2-2): EAGVTQFPSHSVIEKGQTVTLRCDPISGHDNLYWYRRVMGKEIKFLLHFVKESKQDESGMPNNRFLAERTGGTYSTLKVQPAELEDSGVYFCASSVMGAGELFFGEGSRLTVL.

The chain combines TRBV4-1 with TRBJ2-5; 12 nucleotides line up with TRBD2. CDR3 length equals 15 residues. Germline loops: CDR1 MGHRA, CDR2 YSYEKL. J lost 13 bases, V lost 1 base, and 10 bases had no gene match. CDR3 in amino acids: CASSQGLAGASDSYF. Here the CDR3 DNA reads TGCGCCAGCAGCCAAGGACTAGCGGGAGCCTCGGACTCGTACTTC.

The chain has TRBV19 and TRBJ2-2; possible D gene TRBD1, 6 bases. V was trimmed by 3 bases and J by 5 bases, leaving 22 bases between them. This CDR3 spans 18 amino acids. Germline V gene data show CDR1 as LNHDA and CDR2 as SQIVND (reference sequence). The CDR3 spells CASSINWDLQGMTGELFF. The CDR3 DNA reads TGTGCCAGTAGTATCAATTGGGATCTACAGGGAATGACCGGGGAGCTGTTTTTT. Together with reference TRBV19 and TRBJ2-2, the CDR3 gives the full variable domain: DGGITQSPKYLFRKEGQNVTLSCEQNLNHDAMYWYRQDPGQGLRLIYYSQIVNDFQKGDIAEGYSVSREKKESFPLTVTSAQKNPTAFYLCASSINWDLQGMTGELFFGEGSRLTVL.

CDR3: CASTAGNTEAFF. CDR3 bases: TGTGCCAGTACGGCGGGGAACACTGAAGCTTTCTTT. The chain uses TRBV19 and TRBJ1-1; no clear D gene. CDR3 length equals 12 residues. Germline CDR1 LNHDA, CDR2 SQIVND (reference sequence). V was trimmed by 7 bases and J by 1 base, leaving 7 bases between them.

J is TRBJ2-1 and V is TRBV4-3; D is undetermined. V was pared by 4 bases and J by 0 bases, with 7 bases between. Germline loops: CDR1 LGHNA, CDR2 YSLEER. This CDR3 has 14 amino acids. CDR3 DNA sequence: TGCGCCAGCAGCCTCCTAGGCTCCTACAATGAGCAGTTCTTC. It yields the protein CASSLLGSYNEQFF.

The chain uses TRBV7-9 and TRBJ2-3; TRBD2 aligns across 11 bases. The germline CDR1 and CDR2 sequences are SEHNR and FQNEAQ (reference sequence). This CDR3 is 19 amino acids long. With 4 bases clipped from V and 2 bases from J, the junction kept 14 bases outside the gene matches. The CDR3 DNA reads TGTGCCAGCAGCTCGCCTCCGGGACTAGCGGAAACTAACACAGATACGCAGTATTTT. Translating it yields CASSSPPGLAETNTDTQYF.

The CDR3 DNA is TGTGCCAGCAGCTTAGAGGACCCGGACATCCGTGGGTATGGCTACACCTTC. Its protein is CASSLEDPDIRGYGYTF. The chain combines TRBV7-9 with TRBJ1-2, with TRBD1 as a possible D gene (5 bases). The CDR3 is 17 residues long. V was cut by 1 base and J by 5 bases, with 20 bases left in between. Per germline, CDR1 SEHNR and CDR2 FQNEAQ (reference sequence).

The chain is built from TRBV13 and TRBJ2-1, with a weak D call TRBD2 (5 bases). The germline V gene has CDR1 PRHDT and CDR2 FYEKMQ (reference sequence). V was clipped by 5 bases and J by 3 bases, with 14 bases between them. The CDR3 is 15 amino acids. In DNA form, the CDR3 reads TGTGCCAGCAGCCCTACTCGGGGTGTCTACAATGAGCAGTTCTTC. It translates to CASSPTRGVYNEQFF.

This clone is a singleton in its sample. The J gene is TRBJ2-2, the V gene TRBV6-5; perhaps TRBD1 as D (5 bases). V was clipped by 8 bases and J by 4 bases, with 17 bases between them. The CDR3 covers 15 residues. Per the germline V gene, CDR1 is MNHEY and CDR2 is SVGAGI. The CDR3 nucleotides are TGTGCCAGCTATTTCGGGCAGGGCCGCACCGGGGAGCTGTTTTTT. Its translation: CASYFGQGRTGELFF.